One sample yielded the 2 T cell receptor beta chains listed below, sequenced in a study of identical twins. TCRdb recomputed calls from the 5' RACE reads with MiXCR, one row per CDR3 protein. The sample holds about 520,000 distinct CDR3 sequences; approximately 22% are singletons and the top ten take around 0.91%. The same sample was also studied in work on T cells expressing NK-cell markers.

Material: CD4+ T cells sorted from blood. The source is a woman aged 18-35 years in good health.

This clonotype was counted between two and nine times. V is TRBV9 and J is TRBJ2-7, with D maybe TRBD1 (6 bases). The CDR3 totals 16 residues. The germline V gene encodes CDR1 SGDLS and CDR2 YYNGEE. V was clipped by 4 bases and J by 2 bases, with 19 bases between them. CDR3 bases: TGTGCCAGCAGCCCCAGCGGACAGAGCTTTACCTACGAGCAGTACTTC. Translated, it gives CASSPSGQSFTYEQYF. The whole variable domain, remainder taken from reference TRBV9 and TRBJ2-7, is DSGVTQTPKHLITATGQRVTLRCSPRSGDLSVYWYQQSLDQGLQFLIQYYNGEERAKGNILERFSAQQFPDLHSELNLSSLELGDSALYFCASSPSGQSFTYEQYFGPGTRLTVT.

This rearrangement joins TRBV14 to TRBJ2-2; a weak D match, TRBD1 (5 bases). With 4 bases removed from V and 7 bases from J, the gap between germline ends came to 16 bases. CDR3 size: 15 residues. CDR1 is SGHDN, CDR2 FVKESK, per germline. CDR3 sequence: CASSPERIGVGELFF. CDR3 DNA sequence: TGTGCCAGCAGCCCCGAAAGAATAGGGGTCGGGGAGCTGTTTTTT.